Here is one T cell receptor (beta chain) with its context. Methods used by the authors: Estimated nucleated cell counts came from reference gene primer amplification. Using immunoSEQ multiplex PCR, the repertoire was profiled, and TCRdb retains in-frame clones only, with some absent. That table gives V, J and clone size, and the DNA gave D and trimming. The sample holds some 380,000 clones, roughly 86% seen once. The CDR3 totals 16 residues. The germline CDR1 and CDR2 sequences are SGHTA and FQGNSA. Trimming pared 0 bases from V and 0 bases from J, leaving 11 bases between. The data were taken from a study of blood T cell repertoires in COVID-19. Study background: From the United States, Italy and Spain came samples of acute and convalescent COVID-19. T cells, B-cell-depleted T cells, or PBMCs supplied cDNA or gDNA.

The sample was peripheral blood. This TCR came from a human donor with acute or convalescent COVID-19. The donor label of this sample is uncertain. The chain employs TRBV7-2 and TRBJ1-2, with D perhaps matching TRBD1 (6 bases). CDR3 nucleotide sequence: TGTGCCAGCAGCTTAGCGCCCAGGGGAGCTAACTATGGCTACACCTTC. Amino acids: CASSLAPRGANYGYTF.